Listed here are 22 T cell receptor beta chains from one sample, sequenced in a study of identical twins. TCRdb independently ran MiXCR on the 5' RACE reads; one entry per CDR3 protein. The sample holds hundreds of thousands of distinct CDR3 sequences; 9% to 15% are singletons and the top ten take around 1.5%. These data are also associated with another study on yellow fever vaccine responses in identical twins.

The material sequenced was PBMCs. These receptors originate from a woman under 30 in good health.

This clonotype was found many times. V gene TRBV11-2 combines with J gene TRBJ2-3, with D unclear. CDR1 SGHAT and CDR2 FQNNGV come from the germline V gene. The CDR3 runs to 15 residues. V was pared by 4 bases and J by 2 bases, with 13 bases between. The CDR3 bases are TGTGCCAGCAGCTCAAGTGCCAGTTACACAGATACGCAGTATTTT. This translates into CASSSSASYTDTQYF.

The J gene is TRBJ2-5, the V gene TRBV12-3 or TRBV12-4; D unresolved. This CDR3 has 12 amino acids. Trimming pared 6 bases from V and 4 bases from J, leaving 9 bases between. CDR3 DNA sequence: TGTGCCAGCAGCCGACCTCTAGAGACCCAGTACTTC. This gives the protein CASSRPLETQYF.

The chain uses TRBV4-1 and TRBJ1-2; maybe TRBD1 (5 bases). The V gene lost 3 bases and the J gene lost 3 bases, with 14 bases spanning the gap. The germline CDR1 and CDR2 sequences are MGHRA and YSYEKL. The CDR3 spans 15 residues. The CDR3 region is CASSQDQGPHYGYTF. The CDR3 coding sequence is TGCGCCAGCAGCCAGGACCAGGGCCCTCACTATGGCTACACCTTC.

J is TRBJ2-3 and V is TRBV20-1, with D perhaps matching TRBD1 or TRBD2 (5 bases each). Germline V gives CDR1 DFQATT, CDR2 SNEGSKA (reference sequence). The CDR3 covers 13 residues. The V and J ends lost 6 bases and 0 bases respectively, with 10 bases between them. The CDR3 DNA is TGCAGTGCCGGATGGGACAGCACAGATACGCAGTATTTT. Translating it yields CSAGWDSTDTQYF.

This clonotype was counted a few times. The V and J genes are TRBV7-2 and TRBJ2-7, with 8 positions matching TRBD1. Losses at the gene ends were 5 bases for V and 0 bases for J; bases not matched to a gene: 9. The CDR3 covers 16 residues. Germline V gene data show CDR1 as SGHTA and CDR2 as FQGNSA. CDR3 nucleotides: TGTGCCAGCAGCCAAAAGGCAGGGGGCCCCTCCTACGAGCAGTACTTC. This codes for CASSQKAGGPSYEQYF.

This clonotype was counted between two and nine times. The CDR3 sequence: CAIRARTGEAHRTEAFF. The DNA of the CDR3 is TGTGCCATCAGAGCAAGGACAGGGGAAGCGCATAGGACTGAAGCTTTCTTT. This chain uses TRBV10-3 with TRBJ1-1, with 9 bases fitting TRBD1. Germline lookup yields CDR1 ENHRY and CDR2 SYGVKD. With V trimmed by 6 bases and J by 5 bases, 16 bases remained unmatched. This CDR3 has 17 amino acids.

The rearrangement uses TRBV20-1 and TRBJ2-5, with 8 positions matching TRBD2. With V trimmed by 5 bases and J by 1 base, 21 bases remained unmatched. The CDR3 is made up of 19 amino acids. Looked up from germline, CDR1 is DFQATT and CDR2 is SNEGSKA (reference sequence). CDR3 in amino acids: CSAWGLLSLAGVVQETQYF. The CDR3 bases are TGCAGTGCTTGGGGGCTGCTCAGCCTAGCGGGCGTAGTCCAAGAGACCCAGTACTTC.

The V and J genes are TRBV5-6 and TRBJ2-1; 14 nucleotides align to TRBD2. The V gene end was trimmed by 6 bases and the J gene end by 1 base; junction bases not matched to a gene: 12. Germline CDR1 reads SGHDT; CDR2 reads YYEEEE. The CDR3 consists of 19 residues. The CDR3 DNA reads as TGTGCCAGCACCCCCCCGGGACTAGCGGGAGCTAGATCCTACAATGAGCAGTTCTTC. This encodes CASTPPGLAGARSYNEQFF.

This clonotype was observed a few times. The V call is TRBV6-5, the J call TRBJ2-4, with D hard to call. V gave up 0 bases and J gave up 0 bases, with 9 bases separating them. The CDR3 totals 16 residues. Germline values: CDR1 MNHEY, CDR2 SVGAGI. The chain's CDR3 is CASSYSSSLAKNIQYF. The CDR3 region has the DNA TGTGCCAGCAGTTACTCGAGCTCCCTAGCCAAAAACATTCAGTACTTC.

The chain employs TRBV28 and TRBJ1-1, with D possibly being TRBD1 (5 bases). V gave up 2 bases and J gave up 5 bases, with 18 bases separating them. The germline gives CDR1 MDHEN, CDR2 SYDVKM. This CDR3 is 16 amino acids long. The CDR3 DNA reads TGTGCCAGCAGTTTACCCATCGGCGGGGGTGGGACTGAAGCTTTCTTT. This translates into CASSLPIGGGGTEAFF.

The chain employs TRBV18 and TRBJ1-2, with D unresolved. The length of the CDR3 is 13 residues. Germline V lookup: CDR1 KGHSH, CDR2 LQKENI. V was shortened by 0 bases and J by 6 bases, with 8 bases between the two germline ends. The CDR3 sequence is CASSPPRLDGYTF. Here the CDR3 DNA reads TGTGCCAGCTCACCACCGAGACTGGATGGCTACACCTTC.

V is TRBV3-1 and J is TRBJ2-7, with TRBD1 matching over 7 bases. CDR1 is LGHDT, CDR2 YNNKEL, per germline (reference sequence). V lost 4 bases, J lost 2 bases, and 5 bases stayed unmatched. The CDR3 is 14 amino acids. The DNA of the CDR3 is TGTGCCAGCAGCCTCGACAGGGTCCCCTACGAGCAGTACGTC. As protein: CASSLDRVPYEQYV.

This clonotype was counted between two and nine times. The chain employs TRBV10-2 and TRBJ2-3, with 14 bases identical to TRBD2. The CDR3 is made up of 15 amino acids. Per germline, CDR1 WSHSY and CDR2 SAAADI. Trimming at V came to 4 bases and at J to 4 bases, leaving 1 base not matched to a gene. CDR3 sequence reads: CASSGTSGGPDTQYF. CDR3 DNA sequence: TGCGCCAGCAGTGGGACTAGCGGGGGGCCAGATACGCAGTATTTT.

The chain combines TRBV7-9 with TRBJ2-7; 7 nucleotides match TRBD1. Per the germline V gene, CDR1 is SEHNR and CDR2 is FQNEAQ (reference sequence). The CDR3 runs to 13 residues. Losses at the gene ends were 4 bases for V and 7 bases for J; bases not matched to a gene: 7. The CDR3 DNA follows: TGTGCCAGCAGCTCCGACAGGGTGGGAGAGCAGTACGTC. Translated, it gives CASSSDRVGEQYV.

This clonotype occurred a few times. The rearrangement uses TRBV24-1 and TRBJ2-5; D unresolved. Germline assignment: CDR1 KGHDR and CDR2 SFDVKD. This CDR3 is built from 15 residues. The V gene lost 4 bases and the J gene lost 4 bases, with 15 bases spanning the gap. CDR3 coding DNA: TGTGCCACCAGTGAGCCGGGTCCGAGCAGAGAGACCCAGTACTTC. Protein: CATSEPGPSRETQYF.

This chain's CDR3 is CASSLFQGETQYF. The CDR3 DNA is TGCGCCAGCAGCTTGTTTCAGGGAGAGACCCAGTACTTC. The chain joins TRBV5-1 to TRBJ2-5; possibly TRBD1 for D (5 bases). The germline V gene has CDR1 SGHRS and CDR2 YFSETQ. V shed 1 base and J shed 4 bases, with 8 bases lying between them. This CDR3 region has 13 residues.

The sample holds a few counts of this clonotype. CDR3 loop: CASRDNSGANVLTF. CDR3 bases: TGTGCCAGCAGAGACAACTCTGGGGCCAACGTCCTGACTTTC. The chain joins TRBV6-1 to TRBJ2-6; D is ambiguous. V was shortened by 6 bases and J by 0 bases, with 6 bases between the two germline ends. This CDR3 contains 14 residues. Per the germline V gene, CDR1 is MNHNS and CDR2 is SASEGT.

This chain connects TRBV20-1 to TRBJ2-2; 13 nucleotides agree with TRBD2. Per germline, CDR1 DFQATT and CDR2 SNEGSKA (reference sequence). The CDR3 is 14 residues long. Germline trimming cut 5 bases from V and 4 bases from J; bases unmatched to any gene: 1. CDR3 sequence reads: CSAGLAGVTGELFF. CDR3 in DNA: TGCAGTGCTGGACTAGCGGGAGTCACCGGGGAGCTGTTTTTT.

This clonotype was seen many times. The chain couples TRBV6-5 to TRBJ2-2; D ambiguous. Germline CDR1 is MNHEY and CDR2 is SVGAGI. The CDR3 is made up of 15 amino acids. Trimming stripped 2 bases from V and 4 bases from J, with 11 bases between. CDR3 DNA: TGTGCCAGCAGTTACGCGAGTAGTGGCACCGGGGAGCTGTTTTTT. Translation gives CASSYASSGTGELFF.

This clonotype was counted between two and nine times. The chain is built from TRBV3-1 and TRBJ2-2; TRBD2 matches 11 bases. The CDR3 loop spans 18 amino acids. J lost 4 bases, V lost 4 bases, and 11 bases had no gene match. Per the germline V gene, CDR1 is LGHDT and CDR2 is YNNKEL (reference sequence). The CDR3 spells CASSRGTSGHGGTGELFF. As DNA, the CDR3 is TGTGCCAGCAGCCGGGGGACTAGCGGACACGGGGGCACCGGGGAGCTGTTTTTT. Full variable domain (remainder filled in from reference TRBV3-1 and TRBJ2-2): DTAVSQTPKYLVTQMGNDKSIKCEQNLGHDTMYWYKQDSKKFLKIMFSYNNKELIINETVPNRFSPKSPDKAHLNLHINSLELGDSAVYFCASSRGTSGHGGTGELFFGEGSRLTVL.

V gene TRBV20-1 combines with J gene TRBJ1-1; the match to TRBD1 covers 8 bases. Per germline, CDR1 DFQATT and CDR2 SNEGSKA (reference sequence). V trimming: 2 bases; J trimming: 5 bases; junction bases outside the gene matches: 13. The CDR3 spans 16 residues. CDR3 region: CSARKATGEGKTEAFF. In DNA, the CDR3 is TGCAGTGCTAGAAAGGCGACAGGGGAAGGGAAAACTGAAGCTTTCTTT.

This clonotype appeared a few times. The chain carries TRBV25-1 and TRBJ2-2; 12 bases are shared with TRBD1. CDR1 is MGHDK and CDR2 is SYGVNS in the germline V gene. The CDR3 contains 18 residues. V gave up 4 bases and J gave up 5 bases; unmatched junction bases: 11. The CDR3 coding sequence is TGTGCCAGCAGTGCCTCCCCGGGACAGGGGGCGCTGACCGGGGAGCTGTTTTTT. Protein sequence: CASSASPGQGALTGELFF. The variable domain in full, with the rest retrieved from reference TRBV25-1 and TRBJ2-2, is EADIYQTPRYLVIGTGKKITLECSQTMGHDKMYWYQQDPGMELHLIHYSYGVNSTEKGDLSSESTVSRIRTEHFPLTLESARPSHTSQYLCASSASPGQGALTGELFFGEGSRLTVL.